The rows below give T cell receptor beta chains drawn from one sample of a study of blood T cell repertoires in COVID-19. Clones were read by immunoSEQ multiplex PCR, and TCRdb kept only the in-frame ones, dropping some. This sample yields 80,000 to 90,000 clones, of which 70% to 85% are seen a single time; roughly 10% belongs to the top ten. The material sequenced was peripheral blood. Source of these receptors: a man aged 65-85 years with acute or convalescent COVID-19. Each CDR3 is given with its conserved first and last residue. The D gene is left open where the match is weak. Clone size is not always given. Where it is, it says once, few, many or a class for expanded clones.

J gene | D gene | clone size | V gene | CDR3 DNA | CDR3 protein
TRBJ2-4 | . | . | TRBV15 | TGTGCCACCAGCAGAGATCTTGGCTCTAAAAACATTCAGTACTTC | CATSRDLGSKNIQYF
TRBJ1-1 | . | . | TRBV12-3/TRBV12-4 | TGTGCCAGCAGTTTAACCGGTGCGTTCGAAGCTTTCTTT | CASSLTGAFEAFF
TRBJ1-2 | . | . | TRBV28 | TGTGCCAGCAGATCGCGGGGAAGATATGGCTACACCTTC | CASRSRGRYGYTF
TRBJ1-1 | . | . | TRBV23-1 | TGCGCCAGCAGTCAACCTACTTGCGGGGAAGCTTTCTTT | CASSQPTCGEAFF
TRBJ2-3 | TRBD1 | . | TRBV7-3 | TGTGCCAGCAGCTCCTCCGGGACAGGGGGCGATAGGAATACGCAGTATTTT | CASSSSGTGGDRNTQYF
TRBJ2-3 | TRBD2 | . | TRBV4-1 | TGCGCCAGCAGCCAATGGGCCAGCGGGGGGGTGGATACGCAGTATTTT | CASSQWASGGVDTQYF
TRBJ1-1 | . | . | TRBV5-4 | TGTGCCAGCAGCCCCAGAAGGGGCGAGAACACTGAAGCTTTCTTT | CASSPRRGENTEAFF
TRBJ1-5 | . | few | TRBV2 | TGTGCCAGCAGTGCAACAGGGAATCAGCCCCAGCATTTT | CASSATGNQPQHF
TRBJ1-3 | . | few | TRBV11-2 | TGTGCCAGCAGCTCCGTGAGCTCTGGAAACACCATATATTTT | CASSSVSSGNTIYF
TRBJ2-6 | . | . | TRBV30 | TGTGCCTGGACAACTGGGGCCAACGTCCTGACTTTC | CAWTTGANVLTF
TRBJ2-2 | . | . | TRBV6-1 | TGTGCCAGCAGTGAACGTGGCAGAACGAACACCGGGGAGCTGTTTTTT | CASSERGRTNTGELFF
TRBJ2-2 | . | . | TRBV5-1 | TGCGCCAGCAGCCTTCTCTCCACCGGGGAGCTGTTTTTT | CASSLLSTGELFF
TRBJ1-1 | . | . | TRBV9 | TGTGCCAGCAGCGTAATATATAACACTGAAGCTTTCTTT | CASSVIYNTEAFF
TRBJ1-5 | . | once | TRBV7-2 | TGTGCCAGCAGCTTAGGAGGTTACGGCAATCAGCCCCAGCATTTT | CASSLGGYGNQPQHF
TRBJ2-1 | TRBD1 | . | TRBV11-3 | TGTGCCAGCAGCCCAAGACAGGGAATAAATGAGCAGTTCTTC | CASSPRQGINEQFF
TRBJ2-5 | . | medium-sized | TRBV19 | TGTGCCAGTAGTATAGGGGCAGGCCAGGGGGAGACCCAGTACTTC | CASSIGAGQGETQYF
TRBJ2-3 | . | . | TRBV2 | TGTGCCAGCGGTACTAGTGATACGCAGTATTTT | CASGTSDTQYF
TRBJ1-3 | TRBD1 | . | TRBV3-1/TRBV3-2 | TGTGCCAGCAACACAGGGGGCAGCGGAAACACCATATATTTT | CASNTGGSGNTIYF
TRBJ2-7 | TRBD2 | . | TRBV6-5 | TGTGCCAGCAGTCACACTAGCGGAGTAACCTACGAGCAGTACTTC | CASSHTSGVTYEQYF
TRBJ2-1 | TRBD1 | . | TRBV5-1 | TGCGCCAGCAGCTTACTTGGACAGGGGAGCCACAATGAGCAGTTCTTC | CASSLLGQGSHNEQFF
TRBJ2-2 | . | few | TRBV2 | TGTGCCAGCCGCAGGATCACCGGGGAGCTGTTTTTT | CASRRITGELFF
TRBJ2-3 | . | . | TRBV9 | TGTGCCAGCAGCGACAGGGCTCCTAGCACAGATACGCAGTATTTT | CASSDRAPSTDTQYF
TRBJ1-2 | . | once | TRBV3-1/TRBV3-2 | TGTGCCAGCAGCCAAGATAAAGCAGGTTGGAACGGCTACACCTTC | CASSQDKAGWNGYTF
TRBJ2-5 | . | . | TRBV7-6 | TGTGCCAGCAGCAAGACAGTGCTGTTCCGGAAAGAGACCCAGTACTTC | CASSKTVLFRKETQYF
TRBJ2-2 | TRBD2 | . | TRBV4-2 | TGTGCCAGCAGCCAAGATAGCGGGGGGAACACCGGGGAGCTGTTTTTT | CASSQDSGGNTGELFF
TRBJ1-1 | . | once | TRBV11-2 | TGTGCCAGCAGCTTTGGCAGATCATCAACAGGCTTT | CASSFGRSSTGF
TRBJ2-2 | . | . | TRBV3-1/TRBV3-2 | TGTGCCAGCAGCCAACTCTCCGGTACCGGGGAGCTGTTTTTT | CASSQLSGTGELFF
TRBJ2-5 | . | . | TRBV7-8 | TGTGCCAGCAGCTCCCCCCGGGGTTTCGAGACCCAGTACTTC | CASSSPRGFETQYF